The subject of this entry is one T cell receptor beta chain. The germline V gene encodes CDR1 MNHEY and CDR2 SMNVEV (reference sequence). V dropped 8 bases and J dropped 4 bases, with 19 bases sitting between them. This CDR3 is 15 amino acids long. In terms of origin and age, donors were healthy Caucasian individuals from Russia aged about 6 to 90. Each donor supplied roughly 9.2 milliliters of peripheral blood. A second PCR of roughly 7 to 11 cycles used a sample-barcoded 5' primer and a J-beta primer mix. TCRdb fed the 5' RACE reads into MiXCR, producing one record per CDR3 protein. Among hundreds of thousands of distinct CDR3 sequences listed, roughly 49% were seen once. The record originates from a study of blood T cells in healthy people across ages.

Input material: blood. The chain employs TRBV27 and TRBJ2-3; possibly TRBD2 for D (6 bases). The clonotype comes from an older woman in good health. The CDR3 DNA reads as TGTGCCAGCCCTGGTCCGACTAGGGCCGCAGATACGCAGTATTTT. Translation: CASPGPTRAADTQYF.